The present TCR beta chain was sequenced within a study of technical replicates of blood from a few donors. Germline CDR1 LNHDA, CDR2 SQIVND (reference sequence). This CDR3 is 15 amino acids long. Trimming cost V 3 bases and J 2 bases; bases outside gene matches: 2. Sequencing was performed with immunoSEQ multiplex PCR; in TCRdb, only in-frame clones are kept and a portion is missing. This sample has 65,000 to 75,000 clones, with roughly 86% found just once. This chain connects TRBV19 to TRBJ2-1; TRBD2 matches 9 bases. The sequencing input was PBMCs. This receptor was obtained from a human donor in good health. Some clones in this sample may be carry-over from other donors' samples. CDR3: CASSISGGTYNEQFF. CDR3 DNA: TGTGCCAGTAGTATTAGCGGGGGAACCTACAATGAGCAGTTCTTC.